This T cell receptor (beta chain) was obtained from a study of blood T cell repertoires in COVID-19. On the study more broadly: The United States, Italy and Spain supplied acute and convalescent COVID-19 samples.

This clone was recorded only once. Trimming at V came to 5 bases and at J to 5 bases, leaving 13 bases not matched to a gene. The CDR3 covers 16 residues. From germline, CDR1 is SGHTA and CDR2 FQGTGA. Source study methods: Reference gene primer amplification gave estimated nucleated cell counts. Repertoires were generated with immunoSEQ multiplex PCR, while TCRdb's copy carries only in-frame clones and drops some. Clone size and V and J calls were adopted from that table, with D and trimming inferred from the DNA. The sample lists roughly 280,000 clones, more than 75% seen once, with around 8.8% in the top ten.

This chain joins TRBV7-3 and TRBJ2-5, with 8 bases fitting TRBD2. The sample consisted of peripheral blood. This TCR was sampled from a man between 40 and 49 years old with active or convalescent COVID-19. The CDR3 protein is CASSPTRAGGGETQYF. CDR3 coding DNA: TGTGCCAGCAGCCCAACCAGGGCGGGAGGCGGGGAGACCCAGTACTTC.